The source of this T cell receptor (beta chain) is a study of cytomegalovirus exposure and HLA in healthy donors. As for the study in general: Approximately 190 million T cells yielded around 120 million unique TCR beta sequences in earlier analysis. Study conclusions and caveats: Across all donors, roughly uniform sequencing depth was an assumption of the presence/absence analyses. Among CMV-associated TCR beta chains, most appeared HLA-restricted in a later analysis. A reported reduction in N-insertions relative to the roughly 670-donor mean was seen in an Asian-associated ancestry cluster in a later analysis.

In the case of this clone: The antigen is undetermined.

Primers: 60 Vbeta forward and 13 Jbeta reverse. The assay was immunoSEQ multiplex PCR, and TCRdb's table has in-frame clones only and misses some. The sample consists of 75,000 to 100,000 clones, 55% to 75% of them appearing once. This CDR3 contains 12 residues. CDR1 is MNHNS, CDR2 SASEGT, per germline. The sample was PBMCs. The receptor was isolated from a man aged 55 to 70 in good health and CMV-seronegative. This chain uses TRBV6-1 with TRBJ2-5; TRBD1 agrees at 7 bases. The DNA end favors TRBJ2-7, so the J call may be wrong. DNA of the CDR3: TGTGCCAGCAGTCGGGACAGCTACGAGCAGTACTTC. Its translation: CASSRDSYEQYF.